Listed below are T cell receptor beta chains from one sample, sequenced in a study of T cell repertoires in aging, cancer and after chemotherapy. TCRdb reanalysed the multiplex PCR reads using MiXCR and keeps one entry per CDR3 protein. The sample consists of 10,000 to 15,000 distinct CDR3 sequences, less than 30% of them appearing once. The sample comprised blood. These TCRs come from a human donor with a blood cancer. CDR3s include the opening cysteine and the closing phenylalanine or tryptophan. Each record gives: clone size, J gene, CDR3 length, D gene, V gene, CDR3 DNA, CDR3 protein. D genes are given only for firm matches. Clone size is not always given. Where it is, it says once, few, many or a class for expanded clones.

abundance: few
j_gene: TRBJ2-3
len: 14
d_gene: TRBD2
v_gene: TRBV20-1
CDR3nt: TGCAGTGCTCGACTAGCGGGAGCCACAGATACGCAGTATTTT
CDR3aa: CSARLAGATDTQYF

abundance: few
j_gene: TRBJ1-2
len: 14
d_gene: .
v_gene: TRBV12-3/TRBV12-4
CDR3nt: TGTGCCAGCAGTTTGACTGGGGGCGTTGATGGCTACACCTTC
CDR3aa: CASSLTGGVDGYTF

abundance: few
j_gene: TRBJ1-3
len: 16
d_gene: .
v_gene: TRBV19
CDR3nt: TGTGCCAGTAGTATTCCGTACAGGAGCTCTGGAAACACCATATATTTT
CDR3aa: CASSIPYRSSGNTIYF

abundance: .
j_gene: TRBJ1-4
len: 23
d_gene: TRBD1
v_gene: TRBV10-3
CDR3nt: TGTGCCATCAGTGAGACCCTCTTCCCCGGACAGGTTGGTGGTCGGGCAACTAATGAAAAACTGTTTTTT
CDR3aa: CAISETLFPGQVGGRATNEKLFF

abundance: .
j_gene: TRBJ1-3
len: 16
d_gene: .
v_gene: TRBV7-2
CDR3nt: TGTGCCAGCAGCTTATTGGGTGGCGGTGTCGGAAACACCATATATTTT
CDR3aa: CASSLLGGGVGNTIYF

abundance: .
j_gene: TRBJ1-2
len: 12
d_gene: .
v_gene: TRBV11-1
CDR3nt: TGTGCCAGCACACCTGGACCTGGCGGCTACACCTTC
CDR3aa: CASTPGPGGYTF

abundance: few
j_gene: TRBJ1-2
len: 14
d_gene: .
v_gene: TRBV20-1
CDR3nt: TGCAGTGCTAGGGGTACGGGGACTACCTATGGCTACACCTTC
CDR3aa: CSARGTGTTYGYTF

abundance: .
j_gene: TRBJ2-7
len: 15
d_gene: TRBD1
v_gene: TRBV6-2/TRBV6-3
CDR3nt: TGTGCCAGCAGCCTTGACAGGGCCTGGGGGTACGAGCAGTACTTC
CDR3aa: CASSLDRAWGYEQYF

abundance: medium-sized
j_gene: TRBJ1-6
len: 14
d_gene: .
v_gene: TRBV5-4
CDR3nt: TGTGCCAGCAGCTTGGACAGGACCGGTTCACCCCTCCACTTT
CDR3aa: CASSLDRTGSPLHF

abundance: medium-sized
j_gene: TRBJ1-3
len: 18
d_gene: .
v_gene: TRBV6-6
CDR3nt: TGTGCCAGCAGTTACTCGAAGGGGGACGTATGGACTGGAAACACCATATATTTT
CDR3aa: CASSYSKGDVWTGNTIYF

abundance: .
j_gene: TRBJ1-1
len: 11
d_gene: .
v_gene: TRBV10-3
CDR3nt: TGTGCCACAACAGGGCAAACTGAAGCTTTCTTT
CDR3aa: CATTGQTEAFF

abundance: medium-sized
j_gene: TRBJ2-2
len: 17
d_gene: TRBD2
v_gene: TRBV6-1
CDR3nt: TGTGCCAGCAGTGAACGGGGACTAGCGGGGATCGGCGGGGAGCTGTTTTTT
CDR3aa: CASSERGLAGIGGELFF

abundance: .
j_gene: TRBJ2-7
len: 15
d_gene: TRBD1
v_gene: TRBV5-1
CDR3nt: TGCGCCAGCAGCTTTGCACAGGGGGCTTCCTACGAGCAGTACTTC
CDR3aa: CASSFAQGASYEQYF

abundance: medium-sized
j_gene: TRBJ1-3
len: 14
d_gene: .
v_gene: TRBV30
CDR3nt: TGTGCCTGGCTGCGGGGACGCTCTGGAAACACCATATATTTT
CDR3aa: CAWLRGRSGNTIYF

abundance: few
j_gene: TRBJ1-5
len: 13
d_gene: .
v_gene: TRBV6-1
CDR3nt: TGTGCCAGCGTGGACAATAGCAATCAGCCCCAGCATTTT
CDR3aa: CASVDNSNQPQHF

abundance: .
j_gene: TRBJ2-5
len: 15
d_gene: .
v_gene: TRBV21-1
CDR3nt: TGTGCCAGCAGCAAAGGAAGCGGGGAGGGGGAGACCCAGTACTTC
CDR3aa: CASSKGSGEGETQYF

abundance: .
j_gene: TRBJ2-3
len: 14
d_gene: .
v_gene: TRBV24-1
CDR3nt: TGTGCCACCAGTGCTCGAGCGAAGTCAGATACGCAGTATTTT
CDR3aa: CATSARAKSDTQYF

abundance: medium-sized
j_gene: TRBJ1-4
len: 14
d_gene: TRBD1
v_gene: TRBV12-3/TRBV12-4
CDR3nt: TGTGCCAGCAGTTACTTCAGGGGGGATGAAAAACTGTTTTTT
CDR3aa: CASSYFRGDEKLFF

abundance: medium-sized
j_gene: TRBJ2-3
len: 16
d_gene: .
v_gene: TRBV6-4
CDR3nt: TGTGCCAGCAGTGACTCCGCTAGCAGTAGCACAGATACGCAGTATTTT
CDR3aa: CASSDSASSSTDTQYF

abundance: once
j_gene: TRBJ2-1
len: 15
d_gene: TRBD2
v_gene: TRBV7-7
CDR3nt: TGTGCTAGCAGCCGGGGGGGGGTCTCCTACAATGAGCAGTTCTTC
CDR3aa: CASSRGGVSYNEQFF

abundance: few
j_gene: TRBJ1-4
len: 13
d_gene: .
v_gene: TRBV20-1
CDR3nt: TGCAGTGCTCCAGGGGTCGGTAATGAAAAACTGTTTTTT
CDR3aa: CSAPGVGNEKLFF

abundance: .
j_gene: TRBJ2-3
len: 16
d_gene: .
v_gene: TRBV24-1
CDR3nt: TGTGCCACCAGTGGGGGATTGGCGGGGATCTCAGATACGCAGTATTTT
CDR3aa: CATSGGLAGISDTQYF

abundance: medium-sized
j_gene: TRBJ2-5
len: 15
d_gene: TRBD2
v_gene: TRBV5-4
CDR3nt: TGTGCCAGCAGCCCTGGGGACGGGGGGGCTGAGACCCAGTACTTC
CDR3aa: CASSPGDGGAETQYF

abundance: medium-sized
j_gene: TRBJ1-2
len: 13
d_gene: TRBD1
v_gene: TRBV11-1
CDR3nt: TGTGCCAGCAGCAGGGACAGACAATATGGCTACACCTTC
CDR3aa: CASSRDRQYGYTF

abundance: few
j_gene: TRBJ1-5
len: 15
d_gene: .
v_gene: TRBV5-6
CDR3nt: TGTGCCAGCAGTTTGGGCAGAACGAGCAATCAGCCCCAGCATTTT
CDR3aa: CASSLGRTSNQPQHF

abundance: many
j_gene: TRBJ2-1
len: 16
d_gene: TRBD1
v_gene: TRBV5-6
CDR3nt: TGTGCCAGCAGCCTCCTGCCCGGGACAGACTACAATGAGCAGTTCTTC
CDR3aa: CASSLLPGTDYNEQFF